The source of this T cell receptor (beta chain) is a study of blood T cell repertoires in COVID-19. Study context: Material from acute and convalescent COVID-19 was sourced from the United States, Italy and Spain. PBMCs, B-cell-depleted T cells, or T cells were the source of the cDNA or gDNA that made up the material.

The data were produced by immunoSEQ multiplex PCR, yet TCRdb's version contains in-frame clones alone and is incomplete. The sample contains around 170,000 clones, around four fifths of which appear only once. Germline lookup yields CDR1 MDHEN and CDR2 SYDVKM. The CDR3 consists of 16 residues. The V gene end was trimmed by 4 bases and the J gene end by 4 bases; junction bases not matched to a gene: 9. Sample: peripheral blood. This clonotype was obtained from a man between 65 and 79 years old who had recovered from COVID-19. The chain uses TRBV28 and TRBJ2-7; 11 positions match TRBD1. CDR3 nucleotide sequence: TGTGCCAGCAGTTCCCGGACAGGGGGCGCCGGGTACGAGCAGTACTTC. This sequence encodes CASSSRTGGAGYEQYF.